This T cell receptor (beta chain) was recorded in a study of blood T cells in healthy people across ages. Primers used in a second PCR of roughly 6 to 12 cycles were a sample-barcoded 5' primer and a J-beta primer mix. Each cDNA molecule was tagged by a template-switch adaptor with 12 random nucleotides. One entry per CDR3 protein results from TCRdb running MiXCR on the 5' RACE reads. Among over a million distinct CDR3 sequences listed, 35% to 55% were seen once. Study conclusions and caveats: The unsorted PBMCs prevented any conclusive comparison of naive versus antigen-experienced cells. It was the long-lived donors that had more naive CD4+ cells and higher diversity than aged donors. Measured against age, TCR beta diversity per million T cells decreased in a roughly linear manner.

Turning to this clonotype: Its antigen is still unknown.

This CDR3 spans 15 amino acids. Trimming removed 5 bases at V and 1 base at J, with 15 bases between. The germline gives CDR1 MGHRA, CDR2 YSYEKL. Sequenced sample: blood. The rearrangement joins TRBV4-1 to TRBJ2-7; TRBD2 is a possible D gene (5 bases). The receptor was derived from a woman in her sixties or seventies in good health. DNA of the CDR3: TGCGCCAGCAGCGGAGGAGGAGAGGGATCCTACGAGCAGTACTTC. This gives the protein CASSGGGEGSYEQYF.